This passage covers 27 T cell receptor beta chains from one sample sequenced in a study of shared clonotypes between healthy human individuals. Repertoires were generated with immunoSEQ multiplex PCR, while TCRdb's copy carries only in-frame clones and drops some. The sample includes approximately 500,000 clones, 70% to 85% of them seen just once. Sequenced sample: PBMCs. Receptor source: a woman between 40 and 50 years old in good health. Some clones in this sample may be carry-over from other donors' samples.

The chain is built from TRBV5-4 and TRBJ1-2, with TRBD1 matching over 7 bases. J lost 7 bases, V lost 4 bases, and 13 bases had no gene match. The germline V gene has CDR1 SGHNT and CDR2 YYREEE (reference sequence). This CDR3 contains 15 residues. Written as DNA, the CDR3 is TGTGCCAGCAGCATTGAGACAGGGATCGGTGGTGGCTACACCTTC. Protein product: CASSIETGIGGGYTF.

The chain joins TRBV5-8 to TRBJ1-4; D is possibly TRBD1 (6 bases). The CDR3 sequence is 15 residues long. V lost 1 base to trimming and J lost 4 bases, with 11 bases between them. CDR1 is SGHTS, CDR2 YDEGEE, per germline. The chain's CDR3 is CASSLPRGLNEKLFF. DNA for the CDR3: TGTGCCAGCAGCTTGCCCAGGGGACTTAATGAAAAACTGTTTTTT.

This clone has ten or more counts. The V and J genes are TRBV19 and TRBJ1-5; D unclear. This CDR3 is 12 amino acids long. Germline V CDR1 and CDR2: LNHDA, SQIVND (reference sequence). With 5 bases removed from V and 7 bases from J, the gap between germline ends came to 9 bases. CDR3 sequence reads: CASSRVGQPQHF. In DNA, the CDR3 is TGTGCCAGTAGTCGGGTCGGCCAGCCCCAGCATTTT.

The chain combines TRBV30 with TRBJ2-5; no reliable D call. V was clipped by 1 base and J by 4 bases, with 10 bases between them. The germline CDR1 and CDR2 sequences are GTSNPN and SVGIG (reference sequence). This CDR3 has 13 residues. CDR3 DNA: TGTGCCTGGAGTGCTCCGACACTAGAGACCCAGTACTTC. Translated: CAWSAPTLETQYF.

The DNA for the CDR3 is TGCGCCAGCAGCCCGGGAGGGCCCCGTATCTCTGGAAACACCATATATTTT. As protein: CASSPGGPRISGNTIYF. The chain carries TRBV4-3 and TRBJ1-3; D call uncertain. Germline-derived CDR1 and CDR2 are LGHNA and YSLEER. The germline V and J ends were trimmed by 4 bases and 0 bases, with 16 bases remaining between them. This CDR3 is built from 17 residues.

The chain links TRBV15 to TRBJ2-7; 8 positions match TRBD2. Germline V lookup: CDR1 LNHNV, CDR2 YYDKDF (reference sequence). The length of the CDR3 is 15 residues. V gave up 2 bases and J gave up 7 bases; unmatched junction bases: 10. The CDR3: CATSRPGTSASEQYF. The CDR3, as DNA: TGTGCCACCAGCAGACCCGGGACTAGTGCCAGTGAGCAGTACTTC.

This chain connects TRBV7-9 to TRBJ2-5; 9 nucleotides line up with TRBD2. After removal of 2 bases from V and 1 base from J, the junction contained 8 bases not matched to a gene. The CDR3 spans 17 residues. CDR1 SEHNR and CDR2 FQNEAQ come from the germline V gene (reference sequence). CDR3 in amino acids: CASSLPRLAVTQETQYF. The CDR3 DNA reads as TGTGCCAGCAGCTTACCCCGACTAGCGGTTACCCAAGAGACCCAGTACTTC.

The chain combines TRBV6-5 with TRBJ1-6; 8 bases fit TRBD1. Germline assignment: CDR1 MNHEY and CDR2 SVGAGI. After removal of 4 bases from V and 9 bases from J, the junction contained 5 bases not matched to a gene. The CDR3 is 14 amino acids. The CDR3 nucleotides read TGTGCCAGCAGTTCGGACAGGGAGATTTCACCCCTCCACTTT. Residues: CASSSDREISPLHF.

This clone came up once. J is TRBJ2-7 and V is TRBV5-1; D tentatively fits TRBD1 or TRBD2 (5 bases each). From germline, CDR1 is SGHRS and CDR2 YFSETQ. V was shortened by 0 bases and J by 8 bases, with 15 bases between the two germline ends. The CDR3 covers 14 residues. The CDR3 region has the DNA TGCGCCAGCAGCTTGGGGGGACGGACGTGGAAGCAGTACTTC. This codes for CASSLGGRTWKQYF.

In regard to this clone: Other nucleotide sequences in the sample specify the same CDR3. The chain carries TRBV5-6 and TRBJ1-1; D is possibly TRBD1 (5 bases). Germline values: CDR1 SGHDT, CDR2 YYEEEE. V lost 3 bases and J 2 bases, leaving 8 bases between the germline ends. This CDR3 comprises 13 residues. CDR3 DNA sequence: TGTGCCAGCAGCTCGACAGTAAACACTGAAGCTTTCTTT. Translating gives CASSSTVNTEAFF.

The chain has TRBV4-1 and TRBJ2-3; D unresolved. Germline CDR1 and CDR2: MGHRA and YSYEKL. The CDR3 runs to 14 residues. Trimming removed 3 bases from V and 4 bases from J, with 11 bases in between. The CDR3, as DNA: TGCGCCAGCAGCCACGACCGAGAGGCAGATACGCAGTATTTT. Translated: CASSHDREADTQYF.

This clone was seen a single time. The V gene is TRBV5-1, the J gene TRBJ2-7, with D maybe TRBD2 (5 bases). CDR1 and CDR2 (germline): SGHRS, YFSETQ. V was cut by 3 bases and J by 5 bases, with 18 bases left in between. This CDR3 region has 15 residues. Here the CDR3 reads CASSWSREKGHEQYF. CDR3 nucleotide sequence: TGCGCCAGCAGCTGGAGCCGGGAAAAGGGCCACGAGCAGTACTTC.

Only one count was recorded for this clone. This chain links TRBV4-1 with TRBJ2-7, with 8 bases aligning to TRBD1. The J segment lost 6 bases and the V segment lost 3 bases, leaving 4 bases of the junction unmatched. CDR3 length equals 13 residues. Germline CDR1 and CDR2: MGHRA and YSYEKL. The CDR3 nucleotides read TGCGCCAGCAGCCAGGACAGGGTGTTCGAGCAGTACTTC. Translating gives CASSQDRVFEQYF.

The V gene is TRBV5-4, the J gene TRBJ2-3, with 8 nucleotides matching TRBD1. Germline V gene lookup returns CDR1 SGHNT and CDR2 YYREEE (reference sequence). The CDR3 length is 13 residues. The V gene end was trimmed by 1 base and the J gene end by 7 bases; junction bases not matched to a gene: 2. In DNA, the CDR3 is TGTGCCAGCAGCTTGTCAGGGGGCAATACGCAGTATTTT. It specifies CASSLSGGNTQYF. Combining the CDR3 with reference TRBV5-4 and TRBJ2-3 gives the whole variable domain ETGVTQSPTHLIKTRGQQVTLRCSSQSGHNTVSWYQQALGQGPQFIFQYYREEENGRGNFPPRFSGLQFPNYSSELNVNALELDDSALYLCASSLSGGNTQYFGPGTRLTVL.

This clone was found once. Other DNA sequences in the same sample also yield this CDR3. The genes are TRBV5-1 and TRBJ2-1, with D possibly TRBD2 on 5 matching bases. This CDR3 comprises 16 residues. V was cut by 0 bases and J by 0 bases, with 10 bases left in between. Germline V gene lookup returns CDR1 SGHRS and CDR2 YFSETQ. CDR3: CASSLAGLSSYNEQFF. CDR3 DNA: TGCGCCAGCAGCTTGGCAGGACTCAGCTCCTACAATGAGCAGTTCTTC.

The chain joins TRBV25-1 to TRBJ1-4, with D tentatively TRBD1 (5 bases). CDR1 is MGHDK, CDR2 SYGVNS, per germline. Trimming removed 5 bases from V and 5 bases from J, with 15 bases in between. The CDR3 has 15 residues. For the CDR3, the DNA is TGTGCCAGCAGTCCCGCCGGGGGTGGGAATGAAAAACTGTTTTTT. Amino acid sequence: CASSPAGGGNEKLFF. Looking up the rest from reference TRBV25-1 and TRBJ1-4 gives the full variable domain: EADIYQTPRYLVIGTGKKITLECSQTMGHDKMYWYQQDPGMELHLIHYSYGVNSTEKGDLSSESTVSRIRTEHFPLTLESARPSHTSQYLCASSPAGGGNEKLFFGSGTQLSVL.

The CDR3 loop is CASSYQGSGANVLTF. CDR3 in DNA: TGTGCCAGCAGTTACCAGGGATCTGGGGCCAACGTCCTGACTTTC. The chain has TRBV6-5 and TRBJ2-6; D possibly corresponds to TRBD1 (5 bases). V lost 2 bases and J lost 1, with 6 bases in between. CDR1 MNHEY and CDR2 SVGAGI come from the germline V gene. This CDR3 contains 15 residues.

V and J are TRBV11-2 and TRBJ2-4; TRBD2 aligns across 14 bases. Germline CDR1 SGHAT, CDR2 FQNNGV. Losses at the gene ends were 5 bases for V and 8 bases for J; bases not matched to a gene: 8. The CDR3 covers 16 residues. The CDR3 spells CASSNPGLAGVDIQYF. DNA of the CDR3: TGTGCCAGCAGCAACCCGGGACTAGCGGGAGTAGACATTCAGTACTTC.

The chain couples TRBV7-8 to TRBJ2-5; perhaps D is TRBD1 or TRBD2 (5 bases each). This CDR3 comprises 15 residues. Germline values: CDR1 SGHVS, CDR2 FQNEAQ. The V and J ends lost 3 bases and 0 bases respectively, with 11 bases between them. CDR3 protein: CASSFSGGNQETQYF. For the CDR3, the DNA is TGTGCCAGCAGCTTTAGTGGGGGAAACCAAGAGACCCAGTACTTC.

The rearrangement joins TRBV6-5 to TRBJ2-7; D is possibly TRBD2 (5 bases). The V end was cut by 0 bases, the J end by 12 bases, with 15 bases between. CDR1 MNHEY and CDR2 SVGAGI come from the germline V gene. The CDR3 extends over 13 amino acids. The CDR3 reads CASSYSRLRALYF. In DNA form, the CDR3 reads TGTGCCAGCAGTTACTCGCGACTAAGAGCTTTGTACTTC.

CDR3 DNA sequence: TGTGCCACCAGCAGTCGCGGCTGGGGGCCGGGGGCTTTCTTT. This sequence encodes CATSSRGWGPGAFF. V usage is TRBV15 and J usage is TRBJ1-1, with a possible D match to TRBD1 (6 bases). The germline V gene encodes CDR1 LNHNV and CDR2 YYDKDF (reference sequence). V was clipped by 3 bases and J by 11 bases, with 19 bases between them. This CDR3 comprises 14 residues.

CDR3 amino acids: CASSLQAGSSYNEQFF. In DNA form, the CDR3 reads TGCGCCAGCAGCTTGCAAGCGGGCAGCTCCTACAATGAGCAGTTCTTC. The chain recombines TRBV5-1 with TRBJ2-1; D is perhaps TRBD2 (6 bases). Trimming left V 1 base short and J 0 bases short, with 11 bases between. Germline CDR1 is SGHRS and CDR2 is YFSETQ. This CDR3 spans 16 amino acids.

V gene TRBV2 combines with J gene TRBJ2-5, with D perhaps matching TRBD2 (5 bases). CDR3 size: 13 residues. V dropped 2 bases and J dropped 4 bases, with 8 bases sitting between them. Germline V gene lookup returns CDR1 SNHLY and CDR2 FYNNEI. CDR3 coding DNA: TGTGCCAGCAGTGAAAGGGCGGGAGAGACCCAGTACTTC. Translation: CASSERAGETQYF.

The chain employs TRBV28 and TRBJ2-7, with 8 bases fitting TRBD2. Trimming took 5 bases from V and 3 from J; bases not matched to a gene: 12. Germline V CDR1 and CDR2: MDHEN, SYDVKM. The CDR3 has 16 residues. The CDR3 DNA reads TGTGCCAGCAGTCCCGTCCCGGGACTAGATAGCTACGAGCAGTACTTC. It is translated as CASSPVPGLDSYEQYF.

Only a few counts were recorded for this clone. The V and J genes are TRBV4-3 and TRBJ2-2, with unresolved D. Germline V lookup: CDR1 LGHNA, CDR2 YSLEER. The V end was cut by 3 bases, the J end by 0 bases, with 5 bases between. The CDR3 runs to 14 residues. Written as DNA, the CDR3 is TGCGCCAGCAGCCAGGCACCGAACACCGGGGAGCTGTTTTTT. Protein sequence: CASSQAPNTGELFF.

The rearrangement joins TRBV10-3 to TRBJ1-4; TRBD1 might be the D (6 bases). Germline CDR1 reads ENHRY; CDR2 reads SYGVKD. CDR3 length: 14 amino acids. The ends were cut back, 3 bases at V and 13 bases at J, with 18 bases in the middle. The CDR3 nucleotides are TGTGCCATCAGTGATTCCGCCGGGCCGACAGGACTGTTTTTT. Amino acid sequence: CAISDSAGPTGLFF.

The chain couples TRBV27 to TRBJ2-1; 14 positions agree with TRBD2. Germline V gene sequence: CDR1 MNHEY, CDR2 SMNVEV (reference sequence). Unmatched junction bases numbered 11, after V lost 7 bases and J lost 9 bases. The CDR3 loop spans 16 amino acids. The CDR3 region is CASTGGGTSGRSEQFF. CDR3 nucleotides: TGTGCCAGCACCGGGGGAGGGACTAGCGGGAGATCTGAGCAGTTCTTC.